A single sample gave rise to the 6 T cell receptor beta chains below, sequenced in a study of spatial heterogeneity in lung cancer. Study-level results: Tumor mutation counts were tracked by expanded intratumoral alpha and beta TCR counts.

These receptors' targets are unknown. TCRdb passed the 5' RACE reads through MiXCR, listing each CDR3 protein once. The sample contains more than 700 distinct CDR3 sequences, roughly a tenth of which appear only once. Specified time point: sample taken at primary tumor resection. The sample consisted of lung tumor tissue, taken at surgery. These receptors all stem from a male donor with early-stage non-small cell lung cancer.

In its sample, this clonotype is large. This chain connects TRBV6-5 to TRBJ2-2; 10 nucleotides line up with TRBD1. Trimming at V came to 4 bases and at J to 6 bases, leaving 14 bases not matched to a gene. The CDR3 is made up of 18 amino acids. The germline gives CDR1 MNHEY, CDR2 SVGAGI. CDR3 sequence reads: CASSSQEPGQGKAGELFF. The DNA for the CDR3 is TGTGCCAGCAGTTCCCAGGAACCGGGACAGGGGAAGGCCGGGGAGCTGTTTTTT.

By sample fraction, this clonotype is large. The chain combines TRBV6-5 with TRBJ1-6; 7 bases agree with TRBD1. CDR1 and CDR2 (germline): MNHEY, SVGAGI. J lost 10 bases, V lost 5 bases, and 8 bases had no gene match. The CDR3 runs to 14 residues. CDR3 DNA sequence: TGTGCCAGCAGTCCGACAGGGCCGAGATCACCCCTCCACTTT. Residues: CASSPTGPRSPLHF.

By share, this clonotype ranks as medium-sized. The genes are TRBV12-3 or TRBV12-4 and TRBJ2-3; D gene ambiguous. CDR3 length equals 15 residues. Trimming removed 4 bases at V and 7 bases at J, with 18 bases between. The CDR3 protein is CASSYPRGGKNTQYF. The CDR3 nucleotides read TGTGCCAGCAGTTACCCCCGCGGCGGTAAGAATACGCAGTATTTT.

In its sample, this clonotype is medium-sized. The V call is TRBV5-1, the J call TRBJ2-7; D is possibly TRBD1 or TRBD2 (6 bases each). The CDR3 runs 14 residues. Germline V gene sequence: CDR1 SGHRS, CDR2 YFSETQ. Trimming removed 0 bases at V and 3 bases at J, with 10 bases between. The CDR3 protein is CASSLVGGLYEQYV. The CDR3 DNA is TGCGCCAGCAGCTTGGTAGGGGGGCTCTACGAGCAGTACGTC.

Turning to this clonotype: One base away lies a much larger clone, so this may be a sequencing read error. The chain's CDR3 is CASSLGDEQFF. CDR3 sequence (DNA): TGTGCCAGCAGCTTAGGGGATGAGCAGTTCTTC. The chain joins TRBV7-9 to TRBJ2-1; D unclear. V dropped 1 base and J dropped 8 bases, with 3 bases sitting between them. The CDR3 runs 11 residues. The germline V gene encodes CDR1 SEHNR and CDR2 FQNEAQ (reference sequence).

In its sample, this clonotype is large. In nucleotides, the CDR3 is TGCAGCGCTGGCCGCCCCCATGAGCAGTTCTTC. Translated: CSAGRPHEQFF. The chain combines TRBV29-1 with TRBJ2-1; the D is unclear. This CDR3 contains 11 residues. V lost 7 bases and J 8 bases, leaving 12 bases between the germline ends. The germline V gene encodes CDR1 SQVTM and CDR2 ANQGSEA.